This is a list of T cell receptor beta chains from one sample in a study of shared clonotypes between healthy human individuals. Method: immunoSEQ multiplex PCR; TCRdb's copy keeps in-frame clones and lacks some. The profile shows some 2,500,000 clones, approximately 94% of them singletons. The sample taken for sequencing was naive CD4+ T cells from PBMCs. These receptors were obtained from a man between 18 and 29 years old in good health. Some clones in this sample may be carry-over from other donors' samples. The CDR3 runs from the conserved cysteine through the conserved F or W. Fields, in order: V gene, D gene, J gene, clone size, CDR3 protein, CDR3 DNA. D genes are given only for firm matches. Expanded clones are given a class, and other clones once, few, many or no size at all.

V gene: TRBV30
D gene: NA
J gene: TRBJ2-1
clone size: NA
CDR3 protein: CAWNPIAAGYNEQFF
CDR3 DNA: TGTGCCTGGAACCCCATAGCGGCGGGCTACAATGAGCAGTTCTTC

V gene: TRBV10-3
D gene: TRBD2
J gene: TRBJ2-2
clone size: NA
CDR3 protein: CAIRATSGINTGELFF
CDR3 DNA: TGTGCCATCAGGGCGACTAGCGGGATCAACACCGGGGAGCTGTTTTTT

V gene: TRBV19
D gene: NA
J gene: TRBJ2-3
clone size: NA
CDR3 protein: CASSNWLQVVTDTQYF
CDR3 DNA: TGTGCCAGTAGTAATTGGTTGCAGGTCGTGACAGATACGCAGTATTTT

V gene: TRBV6-5
D gene: NA
J gene: TRBJ1-5
clone size: few
CDR3 protein: CASSYRGLGPQHF
CDR3 DNA: TGTGCCAGCAGTTACCGGGGCCTTGGGCCCCAGCATTTT

V gene: TRBV9
D gene: NA
J gene: TRBJ2-6
clone size: once
CDR3 protein: CASSDHTGPGANVLTF
CDR3 DNA: TGTGCCAGCAGCGACCACACAGGGCCAGGGGCCAACGTCCTGACTTTC

V gene: TRBV7-9
D gene: NA
J gene: TRBJ2-7
clone size: NA
CDR3 protein: CASSTSRTLLHEQYF
CDR3 DNA: TGTGCCAGCAGCACTTCCCGGACGCTTCTGCACGAGCAGTACTTC

V gene: TRBV28
D gene: NA
J gene: TRBJ1-1
clone size: NA
CDR3 protein: CASTPPGGHTEAFF
CDR3 DNA: TGTGCCAGCACCCCCCCGGGAGGTCACACTGAAGCTTTCTTT

V gene: TRBV2
D gene: NA
J gene: TRBJ2-3
clone size: NA
CDR3 protein: CASSVNGPTDTQYF
CDR3 DNA: TGTGCCAGCAGTGTAAATGGCCCCACAGATACGCAGTATTTT

V gene: TRBV27
D gene: NA
J gene: TRBJ2-1
clone size: NA
CDR3 protein: CASSPRNQLDNEQFF
CDR3 DNA: TGTGCCAGCAGTCCACGGAATCAGCTTGACAATGAGCAGTTCTTC

V gene: TRBV2
D gene: TRBD2
J gene: TRBJ2-3
clone size: once
CDR3 protein: CASSGRAGGSDTQYF
CDR3 DNA: TGTGCCAGCAGTGGTCGAGCGGGAGGATCAGATACGCAGTATTTT

V gene: TRBV5-1
D gene: TRBD1
J gene: TRBJ1-2
clone size: NA
CDR3 protein: CASSTDPGQGAESYGYTF
CDR3 DNA: TGCGCCAGCAGCACGGATCCGGGACAGGGCGCAGAAAGCTATGGCTACACCTTC

V gene: TRBV27
D gene: TRBD1
J gene: TRBJ1-5
clone size: NA
CDR3 protein: CASSLIGSDRVSNQPQHF
CDR3 DNA: TGTGCCAGCAGTTTAATCGGGTCTGACAGGGTATCCAATCAGCCCCAGCATTTT

V gene: TRBV7-7
D gene: NA
J gene: TRBJ2-7
clone size: NA
CDR3 protein: CASRPNPRDTTYEQYF
CDR3 DNA: TGTGCCAGCAGACCGAACCCCCGGGACACAACCTACGAGCAGTACTTC

V gene: TRBV6-5
D gene: TRBD1
J gene: TRBJ2-1
clone size: NA
CDR3 protein: CASRGRDRGYNEQFF
CDR3 DNA: TGTGCCAGCAGAGGCCGGGACAGGGGATACAATGAGCAGTTCTTC

V gene: TRBV7-6
D gene: TRBD1
J gene: TRBJ2-5
clone size: NA
CDR3 protein: CASSLAGGDAPAQYF
CDR3 DNA: TGTGCCAGCAGCTTAGCAGGGGGCGACGCCCCGGCCCAGTACTTC

V gene: TRBV5-4
D gene: TRBD1
J gene: TRBJ1-5
clone size: NA
CDR3 protein: CASSLGGTGGQPQHF
CDR3 DNA: TGTGCCAGCAGCTTGGGCGGGACAGGGGGACAGCCCCAGCATTTT

V gene: TRBV4-1
D gene: TRBD2
J gene: TRBJ2-7
clone size: NA
CDR3 protein: CASSQIVLAGGTAYEQYF
CDR3 DNA: TGCGCCAGCAGCCAAATTGTTCTAGCGGGAGGGACTGCCTACGAGCAGTACTTC

V gene: TRBV4-1
D gene: TRBD1
J gene: TRBJ1-4
clone size: NA
CDR3 protein: CASSQNPGQGAEKLFF
CDR3 DNA: TGCGCCAGCAGCCAAAACCCGGGACAGGGGGCTGAAAAACTGTTTTTT

V gene: TRBV5-5
D gene: TRBD2
J gene: TRBJ2-7
clone size: NA
CDR3 protein: CASSLPGTSGSSEQYF
CDR3 DNA: TGTGCCAGCAGCTTGCCGGGGACTAGCGGGAGCTCCGAGCAGTACTTC

V gene: TRBV19
D gene: NA
J gene: TRBJ2-1
clone size: NA
CDR3 protein: CASSIDLNYNEQFF
CDR3 DNA: TGTGCCAGTAGTATTGATTTAAACTACAATGAGCAGTTCTTC

V gene: TRBV6-1
D gene: NA
J gene: TRBJ2-7
clone size: NA
CDR3 protein: CASNPTPYSYEQYF
CDR3 DNA: TGTGCCAGCAACCCTACCCCATATTCCTACGAGCAGTACTTC

V gene: TRBV19
D gene: NA
J gene: TRBJ1-3
clone size: NA
CDR3 protein: CASSKLVYSGNTIYF
CDR3 DNA: TGTGCCAGTAGTAAACTGGTTTACTCTGGAAACACCATATATTTT

V gene: TRBV5-4
D gene: NA
J gene: TRBJ2-1
clone size: NA
CDR3 protein: CASSQKTNQLYNEQFF
CDR3 DNA: TGTGCCAGCAGCCAAAAGACAAACCAACTATACAATGAGCAGTTCTTC

V gene: TRBV5-4
D gene: TRBD1
J gene: TRBJ2-7
clone size: NA
CDR3 protein: CASSLAKQGRGYEQYF
CDR3 DNA: TGTGCCAGCAGCTTGGCCAAACAGGGGAGAGGGTACGAGCAGTACTTC

V gene: TRBV4-3
D gene: NA
J gene: TRBJ2-1
clone size: NA
CDR3 protein: CASSPRTSYGTGNEQFF
CDR3 DNA: TGCGCCAGCAGCCCAAGGACGAGTTACGGGACCGGTAATGAGCAGTTCTTC

V gene: TRBV5-4
D gene: NA
J gene: TRBJ1-1
clone size: NA
CDR3 protein: CASSLVSSSWSSTEAFF
CDR3 DNA: TGTGCCAGCAGCTTGGTTTCGAGCTCTTGGAGTAGCACTGAAGCTTTCTTT

V gene: TRBV30
D gene: TRBD2
J gene: TRBJ2-7
clone size: NA
CDR3 protein: CAWGFSGRFHEQYF
CDR3 DNA: TGTGCCTGGGGGTTTAGCGGGAGGTTCCACGAGCAGTACTTC

V gene: TRBV18
D gene: NA
J gene: TRBJ1-3
clone size: NA
CDR3 protein: CASSPLGPGPQNTIYF
CDR3 DNA: TGTGCCAGCTCACCACTAGGGCCGGGACCCCAAAACACCATATATTTT

V gene: TRBV27
D gene: NA
J gene: TRBJ2-7
clone size: NA
CDR3 protein: CASSLTERVAYEQYF
CDR3 DNA: TGTGCCAGCAGTTTAACCGAGCGGGTAGCCTACGAGCAGTACTTC

V gene: TRBV4-2
D gene: TRBD2
J gene: TRBJ2-1
clone size: NA
CDR3 protein: CASSPLGEGYNEQFF
CDR3 DNA: TGTGCCAGCAGCCCTCTGGGGGAGGGGTACAATGAGCAGTTCTTC

V gene: TRBV2
D gene: TRBD1
J gene: TRBJ1-5
clone size: NA
CDR3 protein: CASRYDRASNQPQHF
CDR3 DNA: TGTGCCAGCAGATACGACAGGGCTTCCAATCAGCCCCAGCATTTT

V gene: TRBV11-1
D gene: TRBD1
J gene: TRBJ2-5
clone size: once
CDR3 protein: CASSSPNRGRETQYF
CDR3 DNA: TGTGCCAGCAGCTCGCCCAACAGGGGACGGGAGACCCAGTACTTC

V gene: TRBV9
D gene: NA
J gene: TRBJ2-2
clone size: NA
CDR3 protein: CASSVDSDYYTGELFF
CDR3 DNA: TGTGCCAGCAGCGTAGACTCGGACTATTACACCGGGGAGCTGTTTTTT

V gene: TRBV18
D gene: NA
J gene: TRBJ1-2
clone size: NA
CDR3 protein: CASSPPSREAGYTF
CDR3 DNA: TGTGCCAGCTCACCACCGAGTAGGGAGGCAGGCTACACCTTC

V gene: TRBV19
D gene: NA
J gene: TRBJ1-1
clone size: NA
CDR3 protein: CASSIPGFTEAFF
CDR3 DNA: TGTGCCAGTAGTATACCAGGATTCACTGAAGCTTTCTTT

V gene: TRBV4-3
D gene: NA
J gene: TRBJ1-3
clone size: once
CDR3 protein: CASSQDLAAGNTIYF
CDR3 DNA: TGCGCCAGCAGCCAAGATTTGGCAGCCGGAAACACCATATATTTT

V gene: TRBV4-2
D gene: TRBD1
J gene: TRBJ1-4
clone size: NA
CDR3 protein: CASSRGGTGGNNEKLFF
CDR3 DNA: TGTGCCAGCAGCCGGGGCGGTACAGGGGGGAATAATGAAAAACTGTTTTTT

V gene: TRBV30
D gene: TRBD2
J gene: TRBJ2-1
clone size: NA
CDR3 protein: CAWSWYGTSGARWFF
CDR3 DNA: TGTGCCTGGAGTTGGTACGGGACTAGCGGTGCTCGGTGGTTCTTC

V gene: TRBV9
D gene: TRBD2
J gene: TRBJ2-3
clone size: once
CDR3 protein: CASSIQPTSGGADTQYF
CDR3 DNA: TGTGCCAGCAGCATACAACCAACTAGCGGGGGGGCAGATACGCAGTATTTT

V gene: TRBV28
D gene: TRBD1
J gene: TRBJ2-3
clone size: NA
CDR3 protein: CASRKSGTGTDTQYF
CDR3 DNA: TGTGCCAGCAGAAAATCCGGGACAGGAACAGATACGCAGTATTTT

V gene: TRBV6-6
D gene: NA
J gene: TRBJ1-2
clone size: NA
CDR3 protein: CASRYAVNYGYTF
CDR3 DNA: TGTGCCAGCAGATACGCGGTTAACTATGGCTACACCTTC

V gene: TRBV2
D gene: TRBD2
J gene: TRBJ2-3
clone size: NA
CDR3 protein: CASRDGTSRSTDTQYF
CDR3 DNA: TGTGCCAGCAGGGACGGGACTAGCAGGAGCACAGATACGCAGTATTTT

V gene: TRBV5-1
D gene: TRBD1
J gene: TRBJ1-2
clone size: NA
CDR3 protein: CASSLNPGQGVGYTF
CDR3 DNA: TGCGCCAGCAGCTTAAATCCGGGACAGGGCGTCGGCTACACCTTC

V gene: TRBV30
D gene: NA
J gene: TRBJ1-5
clone size: NA
CDR3 protein: CAWDNGRNQPQHF
CDR3 DNA: TGTGCCTGGGACAATGGAAGAAATCAGCCCCAGCATTTT

V gene: TRBV2
D gene: NA
J gene: TRBJ2-5
clone size: NA
CDR3 protein: CASRRGLEETQYF
CDR3 DNA: TGTGCCAGCAGGAGGGGTCTGGAAGAGACCCAGTACTTC

V gene: TRBV5-1
D gene: TRBD2
J gene: TRBJ2-2
clone size: NA
CDR3 protein: CASSLTSGHTGELFF
CDR3 DNA: TGCGCCAGCAGCTTGACTAGCGGCCACACCGGGGAGCTGTTTTTT

V gene: TRBV25-1
D gene: NA
J gene: TRBJ2-1
clone size: NA
CDR3 protein: CASSEGYDNEQFF
CDR3 DNA: TGTGCCAGCAGTGAGGGGTACGACAATGAGCAGTTCTTC

V gene: TRBV18
D gene: TRBD2
J gene: TRBJ2-1
clone size: NA
CDR3 protein: CASSGSATSGNVLSYNEQFF
CDR3 DNA: TGTGCCAGCTCAGGCTCTGCGACTAGCGGGAACGTACTCTCCTACAATGAGCAGTTCTTC

V gene: TRBV14
D gene: TRBD2
J gene: TRBJ2-7
clone size: NA
CDR3 protein: CASSQLLAGAYEQYF
CDR3 DNA: TGTGCCAGCAGCCAACTACTAGCGGGAGCCTACGAGCAGTACTTC

V gene: TRBV2
D gene: NA
J gene: TRBJ2-7
clone size: NA
CDR3 protein: CASHTGTYEQYF
CDR3 DNA: TGTGCCAGCCATACAGGGACCTACGAGCAGTACTTC

V gene: TRBV5-1
D gene: NA
J gene: TRBJ2-5
clone size: NA
CDR3 protein: CASSLGASSGVQTQYF
CDR3 DNA: TGCGCCAGCAGCTTGGGGGCCTCAAGCGGCGTTCAGACCCAGTACTTC

V gene: TRBV28
D gene: NA
J gene: TRBJ1-2
clone size: NA
CDR3 protein: CASSPPPGGYTF
CDR3 DNA: TGTGCCAGCAGCCCGCCCCCTGGCGGCTACACCTTC

V gene: TRBV28
D gene: NA
J gene: TRBJ2-3
clone size: NA
CDR3 protein: CASSLRRGGSGVSTDTQYF
CDR3 DNA: TGTGCCAGCAGTTTAAGACGTGGGGGTTCTGGGGTTAGCACAGATACGCAGTATTTT

V gene: TRBV11-2
D gene: TRBD1
J gene: TRBJ2-5
clone size: NA
CDR3 protein: CASSLAGGPGETQYF
CDR3 DNA: TGTGCCAGCAGCTTAGCAGGGGGCCCGGGGGAGACCCAGTACTTC